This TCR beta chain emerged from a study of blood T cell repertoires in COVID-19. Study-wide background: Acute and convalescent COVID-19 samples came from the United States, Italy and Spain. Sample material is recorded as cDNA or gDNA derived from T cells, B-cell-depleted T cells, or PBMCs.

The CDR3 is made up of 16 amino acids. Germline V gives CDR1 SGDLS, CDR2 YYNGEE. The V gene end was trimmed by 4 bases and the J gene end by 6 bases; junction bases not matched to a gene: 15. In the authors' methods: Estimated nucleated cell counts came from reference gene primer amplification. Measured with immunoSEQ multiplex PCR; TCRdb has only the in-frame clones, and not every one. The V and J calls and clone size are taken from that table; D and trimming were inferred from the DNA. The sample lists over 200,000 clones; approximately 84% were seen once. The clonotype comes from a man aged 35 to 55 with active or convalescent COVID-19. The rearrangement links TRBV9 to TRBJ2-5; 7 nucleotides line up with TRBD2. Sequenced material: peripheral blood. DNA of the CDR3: TGTGCCAGCAGCCCCTCCGGGACGGGGGGATTGAAGACCCAGTACTTC. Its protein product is CASSPSGTGGLKTQYF.